One sample yielded the 18 T cell receptor beta chains listed below, sequenced in a study of blood T cell repertoires in COVID-19. Clones were sequenced by immunoSEQ multiplex PCR, and TCRdb holds only the in-frame ones, with some missing. This sample has 80,000 to 95,000 clones; about 85% occur once, and the top ten carry roughly 3.1%. Sequences were obtained from peripheral blood. These receptors were obtained from a woman between 45 and 65 years old with active or convalescent COVID-19.

This clone was seen ten or more times. The chain is built from TRBV19 and TRBJ1-2; 12 positions match TRBD1. The V gene end was trimmed by 5 bases and the J gene end by 5 bases; junction bases not matched to a gene: 12. The CDR3 loop spans 17 amino acids. CDR1 is LNHDA, CDR2 SQIVND, per germline (reference sequence). CDR3 nucleotide sequence: TGTGCCAGTAGTTCTAACACGCCGGGACAGGGGGCGTATGGCTACACCTTC. Residues: CASSSNTPGQGAYGYTF.

This chain uses TRBV10-3 with TRBJ2-2, with D possibly matching TRBD2 (5 bases). The germline V and J ends were trimmed by 8 bases and 1 base, with 11 bases remaining between them. The CDR3 sequence is 14 residues long. Germline V gene lookup returns CDR1 ENHRY and CDR2 SYGVKD. The CDR3, as DNA: TGTGCCATCCCGATGGAGGAGAACACCGGGGAGCTGTTTTTT. Residues: CAIPMEENTGELFF.

The chain couples TRBV27 to TRBJ1-5, with 8 bases lining up with TRBD1. Germline V gene data show CDR1 as MNHEY and CDR2 as SMNVEV (reference sequence). V shed 6 bases, J shed 0 bases, and the junction held 10 bases outside the gene matches. The CDR3 totals 17 residues. CDR3 nucleotides: TGTGCCAGCAGGGACGGACAGGGATTGACTAGCAATCAGCCCCAGCATTTT. Amino acid sequence: CASRDGQGLTSNQPQHF.

The chain links TRBV24-1 to TRBJ2-1, with D uncertain. CDR1 is KGHDR, CDR2 SFDVKD, per germline. V was shortened by 3 bases and J by 6 bases, with 5 bases between the two germline ends. CDR3 size: 12 residues. In DNA form, the CDR3 reads TGTGCCACCAGTGATATCGGCAATGAGCAGTTCTTC. It translates to CATSDIGNEQFF.

The V call is TRBV7-9, the J call TRBJ1-4; a possible D gene is TRBD1 (5 bases). Trimming removed 6 bases at V and 7 bases at J, with 18 bases between. Germline V gives CDR1 SEHNR, CDR2 FQNEAQ (reference sequence). CDR3 length equals 15 residues. CDR3 sequence: CASSSGSWGGEKLFF. CDR3 in DNA: TGTGCCAGCAGTTCCGGTAGTTGGGGCGGTGAAAAACTGTTTTTT.

This sequence joins TRBV18 and TRBJ1-5; 11 nucleotides match TRBD1. The ends lost 3 bases at V and 8 bases at J; junction bases unmatched: 3. The CDR3 loop spans 14 amino acids. Germline CDR1 reads KGHSH; CDR2 reads LQKENI. The CDR3: CASSPGQGAKPQHF. CDR3 in DNA: TGTGCCAGCTCACCCGGACAGGGGGCTAAGCCCCAGCATTTT. Full variable domain (missing parts from reference TRBV18 and TRBJ1-5): NAGVMQNPRHLVRRRGQEARLRCSPMKGHSHVYWYRQLPEEGLKFMVYLQKENIIDESGMPKERFSAEFPKEGPSILRIQQVVRGDSAAYFCASSPGQGAKPQHFGDGTRLSIL.

The gene calls are TRBV6-5 and TRBJ2-1; a possible D gene is TRBD1 (5 bases). The germline CDR1 and CDR2 sequences are MNHEY and SVGAGI. CDR3 length equals 14 residues. Trimming removed 8 bases from V and 8 bases from J, with 19 bases in between. CDR3 protein: CASSPSGRVDEQFF. Here the CDR3 DNA reads TGTGCCAGCTCACCCTCCGGCAGGGTCGATGAGCAGTTCTTC.

The chain carries TRBV10-2 and TRBJ2-5, with TRBD2 as a possible D gene (6 bases). This CDR3 comprises 12 residues. Trimming took 8 bases from V and 5 from J, leaving 12 bases between them. Germline CDR1 reads WSHSY; CDR2 reads SAAADI. CDR3 in amino acids: CASRGLRETQYF. The CDR3 DNA reads as TGCGCCAGCCGGGGGTTACGGGAGACCCAGTACTTC.

The chain is built from TRBV3-1 (or the pseudogene TRBV3-2) and TRBJ2-7; D not resolved. This CDR3 has 13 residues. Looked up from germline, CDR1 is LGHDT and CDR2 is YNNKEL (reference sequence). The ends were cut back, 0 bases at V and 6 bases at J, with 9 bases in the middle. This chain's CDR3 is CASSQELRPEQYF. DNA of the CDR3: TGTGCCAGCAGCCAAGAGTTGCGCCCCGAGCAGTACTTC.

The V gene is TRBV19, the J gene TRBJ2-3; 7 positions match TRBD2. Germline-derived CDR1 and CDR2 are LNHDA and SQIVND (reference sequence). The CDR3 has 17 residues. V lost 3 bases, J lost 0 bases, and 9 bases stayed unmatched. The CDR3 nucleotides read TGTGCCAGTAGTATCCTCGGTCTAGCGGCTAGCACAGATACGCAGTATTTT. It codes for CASSILGLAASTDTQYF.

The V call is TRBV18, the J call TRBJ1-4; 7 bases map to TRBD1. Trimming took 4 bases from V and 6 from J; bases not matched to a gene: 8. CDR3 length: 15 residues. In germline, CDR1 is KGHSH, CDR2 LQKENI. CDR3 sequence reads: CASSLPTGMDEKLFF. CDR3 DNA: TGTGCCAGCTCACTCCCGACAGGGATGGATGAAAAACTGTTTTTT.

This chain connects TRBV24-1 to TRBJ2-3, with 10 nucleotides matching TRBD2. CDR1 is KGHDR, CDR2 SFDVKD, per germline. V shed 4 bases, J shed 6 bases, and the junction held 6 bases outside the gene matches. CDR3 length: 15 residues. The CDR3 DNA reads TGTGCCACCAGTGACCCTAGCGGGAGAATGGATACGCAGTATTTT. This codes for CATSDPSGRMDTQYF.

This chain uses TRBV28 with TRBJ1-2, with TRBD1 as a possible D gene (6 bases). Germline values: CDR1 MDHEN, CDR2 SYDVKM. V was trimmed by 2 bases and J by 4 bases, leaving 8 bases between them. This CDR3 is built from 13 residues. CDR3 sequence (DNA): TGTGCCAGCAGTTTAGGGACAATCTATGGCTACACCTTC. As protein: CASSLGTIYGYTF.

The chain has TRBV28 and TRBJ1-5; D perhaps matches TRBD1 (6 bases). V lost 11 bases and J 7 bases, leaving 15 bases between the germline ends. This CDR3 is 12 amino acids long. Germline V CDR1 and CDR2: MDHEN, SYDVKM. The CDR3 sequence: CAAQGPGQPQHF. The CDR3 bases are TGTGCCGCACAGGGCCCCGGCCAGCCCCAGCATTTT.

The chain recombines TRBV19 with TRBJ1-1; D remains unclear. Per germline, CDR1 LNHDA and CDR2 SQIVND (reference sequence). The V and J ends lost 1 base and 5 bases respectively, with 11 bases between them. The CDR3 is made up of 14 amino acids. The CDR3 DNA reads as TGTGCCAGTAGTATAGCGGGGAGAGAGACTGAAGCTTTCTTT. Its translation: CASSIAGRETEAFF.

The V gene is TRBV5-1, the J gene TRBJ2-3, with D possibly matching TRBD2 (7 bases). This CDR3 has 15 residues. The V end lost 0 bases, the J end lost 1 base, and 9 bases lay between the germline ends. CDR1 and CDR2 (germline): SGHRS, YFSETQ. The CDR3 nucleotides read TGCGCCAGCAGCTTGGAAGGGGGGGGCACAGATACGCAGTATTTT. Its translation: CASSLEGGGTDTQYF.

About this clone itself: At one of its ends the junction is not consistent with the germline gene, which may arise from a read error. This chain connects TRBV4-3 to TRBJ2-1; 7 bases are shared with TRBD2. The CDR3 spans 16 residues. CDR1 and CDR2 (germline): LGHNA, YSLEER. The CDR3 region is CARSHDSGGSYNEQFF. The CDR3 nucleotides are TGCGCCCGCAGCCACGACTCGGGGGGCTCCTACAATGAGCAGTTCTTC.

The V and J genes are TRBV11-2 and TRBJ1-1, with unresolved D. The CDR3 loop spans 15 amino acids. The germline gives CDR1 SGHAT, CDR2 FQNNGV. The V end was cut by 1 base, the J end by 0 bases, with 9 bases between. Here the CDR3 DNA reads TGTGCCAGCAGCTTAGCCCTCAGGATGAACACTGAAGCTTTCTTT. Its translation is CASSLALRMNTEAFF.